This T cell receptor beta chain was found in a study of T cell responses to AZD1222 COVID-19 vaccine. The wider study: Pooling covered second doses at about 4 or about 12 weeks. Study-level results: Baseline serology detected seropositivity in only six AZD1222 recipients.

In regard to this clone: Its cognate antigen is unknown.

The V and J ends lost 5 bases and 0 bases, in that order; junction bases with no gene match: 3. Germline assignment: CDR1 GTSNPN and CDR2 SVGIG (reference sequence). This CDR3 spans 14 amino acids. Assay used: immunoSEQ multiplex PCR; TCRdb lists only in-frame clones, some missing. The sample includes about 130,000 clones, 89% seen only once; the top ten take approximately 6.8%. Sequenced here: peripheral blood, sampled on day 0 of AZD1222 vaccination. This clonotype was sampled from an adult in good health. This chain links TRBV30 with TRBJ1-4; 7 bases fit TRBD1. For the CDR3, the DNA is TGTGCCTGGGGCACAGGGGCAACTAATGAAAAACTGTTTTTT. Translation: CAWGTGATNEKLFF.